Listed here are 20 T cell receptor beta chains from one sample, sequenced in a study of T cells in Graves' hyperthyroidism and ophthalmopathy. TCR beta CDR3 region amplification was performed from RNA transcripts. First-round RT-PCR of the TCR CDR3 relied on the HTBI primer set. Via MiXCR, TCRdb re-called the multiplex PCR reads, giving one row per CDR3 protein. The sample consists of fewer than 650,000 distinct CDR3 sequences, about 46% of them appearing once. Sequencing was performed on peripheral blood or thyroid tissue (not recorded which). The receptor set was obtained from an adult woman with Graves' disease, either hyperthyroidism or ophthalmopathy (not recorded which).

V gene TRBV12-3 or TRBV12-4 combines with J gene TRBJ2-5; D is perhaps TRBD1 (5 bases). V lost 6 bases and J lost 1, with 12 bases in between. The CDR3 is made up of 14 amino acids. The DNA of the CDR3 is TGTGCCAGCAGACAACAGGATACCCAAGAGACCCAGTACTTC. It encodes CASRQQDTQETQYF.

A note on this clonotype: A much more abundant neighbour one base away suggests this may be a read error. The chain links TRBV10-3 to TRBJ1-1, with TRBD1 as a possible D gene (6 bases). V lost 5 bases and J lost 1, with 8 bases in between. The CDR3 extends over 13 amino acids. The germline gives CDR1 ENHRY, CDR2 SYGVKD. The CDR3 DNA reads as TGTGCCATCAGTTACAGGGAGAACACTGAAGCTTTCTTT. Translating it yields CAISYRENTEAFF.

This clonotype came up a few times. The V call is TRBV7-8, the J call TRBJ2-5, with D maybe TRBD2 (6 bases). This CDR3 has 15 amino acids. Germline V gene sequence: CDR1 SGHVS, CDR2 FQNEAQ. Between the trimmed V and J ends, which lost 5 bases and 0 bases, there was a span of 13 bases. CDR3: CASSIGRGYQETQYF. DNA of the CDR3: TGTGCCAGCAGCATCGGACGGGGGTACCAAGAGACCCAGTACTTC.

This clonotype was recorded once. One base away lies a much larger clone, so this may be a sequencing read error. This chain links TRBV12-3 or TRBV12-4 with TRBJ2-2, with no clear D. This CDR3 comprises 12 residues. V dropped 4 bases and J dropped 6 bases, with 6 bases sitting between them. Here the CDR3 reads CASSYYAGELFF. The CDR3 coding sequence is TGTGCCAGCAGTTATTACGCCGGGGAGCTGTTTTTT.

The chain is built from TRBV5-2 and TRBJ2-5; TRBD1 is the table's D call, not checked against the DNA. TRBV5-2 is classified as a pseudogene. The CDR3 covers 15 residues. CDR3 nucleotides: TGTGCCAGCACACTACCAGGGGGGCAGCAAGAGACCCGGTACTTC. Its translation is CASTLPGGQQETRYF.

This clonotype was counted a few times. The rearrangement joins TRBV20-1 to TRBJ1-1; D uncertain. Germline CDR1 and CDR2: DFQATT and SNEGSKA (reference sequence). The V and J ends lost 5 bases and 1 base respectively, with 14 bases between them. This CDR3 has 14 amino acids. Written as DNA, the CDR3 is TGCAGTGCTTTTAGGGCAAATACGAACACTGAAGCTTTCTTT. Its protein is CSAFRANTNTEAFF.

The chain has TRBV7-2 and TRBJ1-1, with 8 bases that match TRBD1. Germline V lookup: CDR1 SGHTA, CDR2 FQGNSA. J lost 3 bases, V lost 5 bases, and 8 bases had no gene match. The CDR3 is made up of 15 amino acids. The CDR3 here is CASSPRTGRDTEAFF. The CDR3, as DNA: TGTGCCAGCAGCCCCCGGACAGGGAGGGACACTGAAGCTTTCTTT.

This clonotype was counted many times. CDR3 region: CASSLERTANTEAFF. The CDR3 DNA follows: TGTGCCAGCAGCTTAGAGCGGACGGCGAACACTGAAGCTTTCTTT. This chain uses TRBV11-2 with TRBJ1-1, with no clear D. Trimming removed 0 bases at V and 1 base at J, with 9 bases between. The CDR3 runs 15 residues. Per the germline V gene, CDR1 is SGHAT and CDR2 is FQNNGV.

The chain links TRBV5-1 to TRBJ1-6, with a weak D call TRBD1 (6 bases). With 5 bases removed from V and 7 bases from J, the gap between germline ends came to 10 bases. There are 13 residues in the CDR3. The germline gives CDR1 SGHRS, CDR2 YFSETQ. DNA for the CDR3: TGCGCCAGCAGGCAGGGGCAGAATTCACCCCTCCACTTT. Protein product: CASRQGQNSPLHF.

The rearrangement joins TRBV7-9 to TRBJ2-7; D call uncertain. This CDR3 has 12 amino acids. Per germline, CDR1 SEHNR and CDR2 FQNEAQ (reference sequence). Trimming left V 1 base short and J 5 bases short, with 6 bases between. The CDR3 DNA is TGTGCCAGCAGCTTAGGTAGGAACGAGCAGTACTTC. It codes for CASSLGRNEQYF.

J is TRBJ2-5 and V is TRBV7-9, with 10 bases fitting TRBD1. Trimming removed 2 bases from V and 2 bases from J; junction bases left unmatched: 8. This CDR3 has 17 amino acids. Germline V gives CDR1 SEHNR, CDR2 FQNEAQ (reference sequence). The CDR3 here is CASSLPGGGQGQETQYF. In DNA, the CDR3 is TGTGCCAGCAGCTTACCCGGGGGGGGACAGGGGCAAGAGACCCAGTACTTC.

The gene calls are TRBV6-1 and TRBJ1-5; D not resolved. V dropped 5 bases and J dropped 0 bases, with 14 bases sitting between them. This CDR3 has 16 residues. From germline, CDR1 is MNHNS and CDR2 SASEGT. CDR3 region: CASSYSRQVSNQPQHF. The CDR3 nucleotides read TGTGCCAGCAGTTACTCGCGTCAGGTTAGCAATCAGCCCCAGCATTTT.

The CDR3 here is CASSPPGTESSYEQYF. CDR3 sequence (DNA): TGCGCCAGCAGCCCACCCGGGACAGAGAGCTCCTACGAGCAGTACTTC. The chain joins TRBV5-1 to TRBJ2-7, with 7 positions matching TRBD1. V was pared by 4 bases and J by 0 bases, with 10 bases of the junction left unmatched. This CDR3 spans 16 amino acids. Germline values: CDR1 SGHRS, CDR2 YFSETQ.

The rearrangement joins TRBV7-8 to TRBJ2-7; a possible D gene is TRBD2 (5 bases). V lost 1 base and J lost 3, with 10 bases in between. The CDR3 totals 14 residues. Germline-derived CDR1 and CDR2 are SGHVS and FQNEAQ. CDR3 sequence (DNA): TGTGCCAGCAGCTTAGATGGCGGGTTCTACGAGCAGTACTTC. This encodes CASSLDGGFYEQYF.

This clonotype was detected only a few times. Written as DNA, the CDR3 is TGCAGTGCTAAGGGGATCAACAGAGACACTGAAGCTTTCTTT. Its translation is CSAKGINRDTEAFF. This chain links TRBV20-1 with TRBJ1-1; perhaps TRBD1 as D (5 bases). V gave up 4 bases and J gave up 3 bases, with 15 bases separating them. The germline V gene encodes CDR1 DFQATT and CDR2 SNEGSKA (reference sequence). CDR3 size: 14 residues.

There are a few counts of this clonotype. J is TRBJ2-7 and V is TRBV2; D is possibly TRBD1 (6 bases). V was cut by 7 bases and J by 5 bases, with 15 bases left in between. CDR3 length: 13 residues. The V gene's germline CDR1 is SNHLY and CDR2 FYNNEI. CDR3 DNA sequence: TGTGCCAGCAATGGACAGATAGCCAACGAGCAGTACTTC. This codes for CASNGQIANEQYF.

In its sample, this clonotype was seen many times. The gene calls are TRBV5-6 and TRBJ1-5; D unresolved. Germline V CDR1 and CDR2: SGHDT, YYEEEE. Deletions cut 0 bases from V and 6 bases from J, with 13 bases between. The CDR3 has 15 residues. CDR3 nucleotide sequence: TGTGCCAGCAGCTTGGGGGTAGGGTCGGGTCAGCCCCAGCATTTT. It translates to CASSLGVGSGQPQHF.

Only one count was recorded for this clonotype. The V call is TRBV9, the J call TRBJ2-7; possible D gene TRBD1, 5 bases. CDR3 length: 14 amino acids. The V gene's germline CDR1 is SGDLS and CDR2 YYNGEE. Trimming removed 0 bases from V and 4 bases from J, with 11 bases in between. The CDR3 protein is CASSVGAGSYEQYF. The CDR3 DNA reads TGTGCCAGCAGCGTAGGTGCAGGGTCGTACGAGCAGTACTTC.

In regard to this clonotype: A much more abundant neighbour one base away suggests this may be a read error. V gene TRBV10-3 combines with J gene TRBJ2-7; 7 bases align to TRBD2. The J segment lost 3 bases and the V segment lost 4 bases, leaving 6 bases of the junction unmatched. Per germline, CDR1 ENHRY and CDR2 SYGVKD. This CDR3 comprises 14 residues. The CDR3 is CAISGFRGVYEQYF. The CDR3 bases are TGTGCCATCAGTGGCTTTCGGGGGGTCTACGAGCAGTACTTC.

This clonotype was detected a few times. V gene TRBV19 combines with J gene TRBJ2-7; TRBD1 matches at 10 bases. The CDR3 sequence is 14 residues long. V lost 7 bases, J lost 2 bases, and 5 bases stayed unmatched. The V gene's germline CDR1 is LNHDA and CDR2 SQIVND (reference sequence). In nucleotides, the CDR3 is TGTGCCAGTACCTCCGGGACAGGGGCCTACGAGCAGTACTTC. As protein: CASTSGTGAYEQYF.